This entry lists 20 T cell receptor beta chains sequenced from one sample in a study of response to subunit inactivated influenza vaccine. MiXCR, applied by TCRdb to the RT-PCR reads, yields one record per CDR3 protein. This table holds around 790,000 distinct CDR3 sequences, over 20% found once. This sample comprised PBMCs from blood, obtained 4 to 6 days after vaccination. These receptor sequences come from a man aged 50 or older who received an inactivated influenza vaccine.

The chain employs TRBV28 and TRBJ2-7, with TRBD2 matching 14 bases. There are 18 residues in the CDR3. The V segment lost 2 bases and the J segment 1 base; nucleotides outside the gene matches: 7. Germline V CDR1 and CDR2: MDHEN, SYDVKM. The CDR3 nucleotides read TGTGCCAGCAGTTTACGTTCGACTAGCGGGAGGGTGTCCTACGAGCAGTACTTC. Amino acids: CASSLRSTSGRVSYEQYF. The full variable domain, completed using reference TRBV28 and TRBJ2-7, is DVKVTQSSRYLVKRTGEKVFLECVQDMDHENMFWYRQDPGLGLRLIYFSYDVKMKEKGDIPEGYSVSREKKERFSLILESASTNQTSMYLCASSLRSTSGRVSYEQYFGPGTRLTVT.

CDR3 loop: CASSQIGTSWGTQYF. DNA for the CDR3: TGCGCCAGCAGCCAAATCGGGACTAGCTGGGGGACCCAGTACTTC. This chain links TRBV4-1 with TRBJ2-5, with 9 bases identical to TRBD2. From germline, CDR1 is MGHRA and CDR2 YSYEKL. CDR3 length: 15 amino acids. V trimming: 2 bases; J trimming: 7 bases; junction bases outside the gene matches: 8.

The J gene is TRBJ2-5, the V gene TRBV20-1, with D hard to call. The CDR3 has 12 residues. Germline assignment: CDR1 DFQATT and CDR2 SNEGSKA (reference sequence). The V and J ends lost 8 bases and 4 bases respectively, with 14 bases between them. The CDR3 DNA sequence: TGCAGTATCAGGCCCACGGGAGAGACCCAGTACTTC. This codes for CSIRPTGETQYF.

The V gene is TRBV4-2, the J gene TRBJ2-7; 9 bases are shared with TRBD2. The J segment lost 0 bases and the V segment lost 5 bases, leaving 5 bases of the junction unmatched. Per germline, CDR1 LGHNA and CDR2 YNFKEQ. This CDR3 region has 15 residues. The CDR3 sequence: CASSSQTSGSYEQYF. The CDR3 nucleotides are TGTGCCAGCAGCAGCCAGACTAGCGGCTCCTACGAGCAGTACTTC.

V gene TRBV29-1 combines with J gene TRBJ2-7; 7 nucleotides match TRBD1. Per germline, CDR1 SQVTM and CDR2 ANQGSEA. The CDR3 spans 16 residues. With 2 bases clipped from V and 0 bases from J, the junction kept 10 bases outside the gene matches. The CDR3 DNA is TGCAGCGTTGAAACGGATGGGACAGAGTACTCCTACGAGCAGTACTTC. Its protein is CSVETDGTEYSYEQYF.

This chain connects TRBV24-1 to TRBJ2-2; the match to TRBD2 covers 13 bases. Germline V gene data show CDR1 as KGHDR and CDR2 as SFDVKD. This CDR3 has 17 amino acids. V gave up 4 bases and J gave up 5 bases; unmatched junction bases: 6. Written as DNA, the CDR3 is TGTGCCACCAGTGAAGGACTAGCGGGAGTGCATACCGGGGAGCTGTTTTTT. As protein: CATSEGLAGVHTGELFF.

The rearrangement uses TRBV4-1 and TRBJ1-6, with D possibly matching TRBD1 (5 bases). V lost 0 bases and J lost 7, with 10 bases in between. CDR1 and CDR2 from the germline V gene are MGHRA and YSYEKL. The CDR3 totals 15 residues. The CDR3 loop reads CASSQEGELNSPLHF. DNA of the CDR3: TGCGCCAGCAGCCAAGAAGGGGAGCTCAATTCACCCCTCCACTTT.

This chain uses TRBV7-8 with TRBJ2-3; the match to TRBD2 covers 11 bases. There are 15 residues in the CDR3. After removal of 7 bases from V and 5 bases from J, the junction contained 8 bases not matched to a gene. Germline lookup yields CDR1 SGHVS and CDR2 FQNEAQ. CDR3 DNA sequence: TGTGCCAGCAAGGTATCCGGACTAGCGGGAGATACGCAGTATTTT. Translated, it gives CASKVSGLAGDTQYF.

In its sample, this clonotype was seen a few times. This chain links TRBV24-1 with TRBJ2-5, with 7 bases aligning to TRBD1. Germline-derived CDR1 and CDR2 are KGHDR and SFDVKD. After removal of 4 bases from V and 3 bases from J, the junction contained 7 bases not matched to a gene. The CDR3 is 15 amino acids. The CDR3 bases are TGTGCCACCAGTGAGCCCGGGACAGTAGAAGAGACCCAGTACTTC. Translating gives CATSEPGTVEETQYF.

The chain joins TRBV29-1 to TRBJ2-3; D call uncertain. The CDR3 spans 15 residues. Germline V lookup: CDR1 SQVTM, CDR2 ANQGSEA. V dropped 4 bases and J dropped 0 bases, with 14 bases sitting between them. The CDR3, as DNA: TGCAGCGTTGCCCCCGCACAGAGTAGCACAGATACGCAGTATTTT. Amino acid sequence: CSVAPAQSSTDTQYF.

This rearrangement joins TRBV6-6 to TRBJ1-2; D possibly corresponds to TRBD1 (5 bases). The germline gives CDR1 MNHNY, CDR2 SVGAGI (reference sequence). CDR3 length equals 13 residues. Trimming left V 5 bases short and J 8 bases short, with 15 bases between. Here the CDR3 DNA reads TGTGCCAGCAGTGTAACAGGAGCCGAAGGCTACACCTTC. This translates into CASSVTGAEGYTF.

The V and J genes are TRBV6-2 or TRBV6-3 and TRBJ2-7; D may correspond to TRBD1 or TRBD2 (5 bases each). The germline V gene has CDR1 MNHEY and CDR2 SVGEGT. V lost 5 bases and J 3 bases, leaving 14 bases between the germline ends. This CDR3 has 14 amino acids. CDR3 amino acids: CASSAGTARYEQYF. The CDR3 region has the DNA TGTGCCAGCAGTGCAGGGACGGCCCGCTACGAGCAGTACTTC.

Only a few counts were recorded for this clonotype. V gene TRBV20-1 combines with J gene TRBJ2-5; D is possibly TRBD1 (6 bases). V lost 4 bases and J 5 bases, leaving 14 bases between the germline ends. Germline assignment: CDR1 DFQATT and CDR2 SNEGSKA (reference sequence). The CDR3 covers 13 residues. CDR3 sequence reads: CSATLQGLETQYF. The CDR3, as DNA: TGCAGTGCTACCCTACAGGGCCTGGAGACCCAGTACTTC.

This clonotype was detected a few times. The genes are TRBV6-1 and TRBJ2-2, with D uncertain. The CDR3 length is 15 residues. Trimming took 5 bases from V and 2 from J, leaving 12 bases between them. CDR1 is MNHNS, CDR2 SASEGT, per germline. CDR3 region: CASSSRAVNTGELFF. In nucleotides, the CDR3 is TGTGCCAGCAGTAGCCGGGCTGTAAACACCGGGGAGCTGTTTTTT.

The chain links TRBV4-2 to TRBJ1-6, with D uncertain. The CDR3 totals 19 residues. V was clipped by 0 bases and J by 3 bases, with 18 bases between them. Germline V gives CDR1 LGHNA, CDR2 YNFKEQ. The CDR3 DNA is TGTGCCAGCAGCCAAGATTTATCCCGGGTTGAACTCTATAATTCACCCCTCCACTTT. Translated: CASSQDLSRVELYNSPLHF.

This chain joins TRBV5-1 and TRBJ2-5, with 8 bases identical to TRBD1. Germline V gene sequence: CDR1 SGHRS, CDR2 YFSETQ. Losses at the gene ends were 3 bases for V and 3 bases for J; bases not matched to a gene: 4. The CDR3 covers 14 residues. This CDR3 is CASSYDRGEETQYF. The CDR3 bases are TGCGCCAGCAGCTACGACAGGGGAGAAGAGACCCAGTACTTC.

The chain uses TRBV6-2 or TRBV6-3 and TRBJ1-5; TRBD1 matches 12 bases. V gave up 6 bases and J gave up 2 bases; unmatched junction bases: 17. CDR1 and CDR2 from the germline V gene are MNHEY and SVGEGT. This CDR3 is 20 amino acids long. The CDR3, as DNA: TGTGCCAGCAGCCCCGTTAGGGGGACAGGGGGCCTGATCCGCAATCAGCCCCAGCATTTT. It specifies CASSPVRGTGGLIRNQPQHF.

The V gene is TRBV3-1, the J gene TRBJ2-3, with D possibly being TRBD1 (6 bases). CDR1 is LGHDT, CDR2 YNNKEL, per germline (reference sequence). Trimming removed 2 bases from V and 2 bases from J, with 11 bases in between. This CDR3 comprises 15 residues. CDR3 DNA sequence: TGTGCCAGCAGCCAACCGGGACACCTCACAGATACGCAGTATTTT. Translation gives CASSQPGHLTDTQYF.

V gene TRBV6-5 combines with J gene TRBJ1-2; D remains unclear. Germline V gene sequence: CDR1 MNHEY, CDR2 SVGAGI. V was trimmed by 6 bases and J by 4 bases, leaving 9 bases between them. The CDR3 is 12 residues long. The CDR3 loop is CASRMGFYGYTF. CDR3 bases: TGTGCCAGCAGAATGGGGTTCTATGGCTACACCTTC.

This clonotype appeared a few times. The V call is TRBV5-1, the J call TRBJ2-7, with 9 bases identical to TRBD2. In germline, CDR1 is SGHRS, CDR2 YFSETQ. The junction had 10 bases not matched to a gene; V was cut back by 6 bases and J by 3 bases. This CDR3 spans 15 amino acids. The CDR3 coding sequence is TGCGCCAGCAAAGCTTTAGGGACTAGCAGCTACGAGCAGTACTTC. Protein product: CASKALGTSSYEQYF.